This T cell receptor beta chain stems from a study of Graves' ophthalmopathy and Graves' hyperthyroidism. This clonotype was observed at least ten times. For repertoire sequencing, the TCR beta CDR3 regions were amplified from RNA transcripts. Amplification began with first-round RT-PCR using HTBI primers, then second-round multiplex PCR was performed. TCRdb itself ran the multiplex PCR reads through MiXCR, one entry per CDR3 protein. The sample carries roughly 610,000 distinct CDR3 sequences, approximately 22% recorded once. Sequenced material: peripheral blood. This clonotype originated in a woman between 18 and 29 years old with stable Graves' hyperthyroidism. Some clones in this sample may be carry-over from other donors' samples.

CDR3 coding DNA: TGTGCCAGCAGCCTGGAGACTGGACAGGGCCCCAGTGGAGCTTTCTTT. It specifies CASSLETGQGPSGAFF. The chain has TRBV12-3 or TRBV12-4 and TRBJ1-1, with 8 bases fitting TRBD1. J lost 10 bases, V lost 6 bases, and 19 bases had no gene match. This CDR3 has 16 amino acids.